This record concerns one T cell receptor (beta chain) sequence. No antigen is known for it. No much larger clonotype is one base removed from it; base qualities were not supplied. TCR CDR3 regions were amplified from genomic DNA by multiplex PCR using the deep immunoSEQ assay. For each cell subset, the extracted genomic DNA was distributed evenly across all wells of several immunoSEQ 96-well plates, and each plate served as one replicate. Each replicate PCR for sorted subsets received 200 ng genomic DNA, equal to about 29,000 T cell genomes. Purified libraries were measured with a Qubit 3.0 fluorometer, size-checked on a Bioanalyzer 2100, and measured again with the KAPA Library Quantification kit. Every immunoSEQ 96-well plate was sequenced on a dedicated single-read 150-cycle Illumina NextSeq 550 flow cell. In the source study's methods: Because the immunoSEQ output included only junctional sequences and no quality scores, the filtering could not be the same as the filtering used for full-length reads. To assign V/J genes and CDR3, sequences were annotated using PyIR, a Python wrapper for IgBLAST v1.9, with IMGT germline references. Reads with weak V/J assignments (E-value above 1e-6), missing CDR3, stop codons, out-of-frame junctions, or ambiguous translated residues were removed. V3J clonotypes were defined by identical inferred V gene, J gene, and CDR3 amino acid sequence. Percentage overlap between repertoires was calculated by dividing the number of shared unique clonotypes by the size of the smaller repertoire. Three approaches were used to assess repertoire richness: RTK rarefaction, the Chao1 estimator, and Recon v2.1 estimates of unobserved clonotypes. Generation probabilities for all TCRbeta clonotypes obtained by the gDNA method from several donors were computed using OLGA. The immuneACCESS repertoire file appears here via TCRdb, limited to in-frame rearrangements. These files lack a portion of the clones; in checked studies, under half of the deficit traces to unresolved V genes, and the cause of the others is not known. Clonal size and the V and J genes are those of that table, whereas D and trimming came from the DNA. The sample data list around 1.6 million clones, and nearly 99% of these were observed just once. The ten largest make up roughly 0.42% of the sample.

This entry comes from a study of shared clonotypes between healthy human individuals (dated by TCRdb to 2018 to 2020). About the investigation overall: Three men and a couple of women, aged 18 to 49 years, made up the cohort. For each donor, three plates each were used for CD4 naive and CD4 memory, two plates were used for CD8 naive, and one plate was used for CD8 memory. Blood TCR repertoires of five healthy adults were deeply sequenced to estimate repertoire size and the extent of clonotype sharing between individuals. To increase sequencing depth and limit assay-specific biases, TCR repertoire library preparation and sequencing were carried out by different laboratories using diverse techniques. Between about 0.9 and 9 billion PBMCs per donor were obtained by leukapheresis.

The germline V end is reduced by 10 bases and the J end by 2 bases; junction bases left unmatched: 9. Its CDR3 holds 14 amino acids, cysteine through phenylalanine. Left in the record is the CDR3 DNA by itself, 42 bases read in frame from the first base. Looking up the germline V gene (reference sequence) yields CDR1 MNHEY and CDR2 SMNVEV. Healthy HIV-negative adults with no recently reported acute infections or vaccinations were included as donors. Every donor was a Caucasian adult living in Nashville, Tennessee, USA. CD4+ T cells were enriched by magnetic negative selection; naive cells were then positively selected on CD45RA, and the negative fraction formed the memory subset. Blood was collected by leukapheresis, and PBMCs were isolated by Ficoll-Histopaque density gradient centrifugation and then cryopreserved in liquid nitrogen vapor phase. Purity and quantity of every magnetically sorted T cell population were checked by analytical flow cytometry. Each sorted fraction had its genomic DNA isolated and then quantified by UV absorbance on a Nanodrop 2000c.

Study-level results and caveats: Rarefaction of sorted-subset datasets indicated incomplete sequencing despite the large sequencing depth. Sampling was restricted to blood, and TCR repertoires in tissue are likely to differ from TCR repertoires in blood. Estimated clonotype richness was generally larger for naive than for memory subsets. Pairwise subsampling indicated that sequencing depth was expected to affect the degree of clonotype sharing among donors. The small number of donors limited the genetic and exposure-history diversity represented. When several donors were compared, the shared fraction of clonotypes was about 5% for naive CD4, approximately 3.3% for naive CD8, more than 2% for memory CD4, and around 0.4% for memory CD8. Compared with non-shared clonotypes, clonotypes shared by all four sorted-subset donors had higher generation probabilities.

Here the chain combines TRBV27 and TRBJ2-3, with 7 middle bases fitting TRBD1. The specimen sequenced was naive CD4+ T cells sorted from blood. The sample's cell subset or site label, decoded: CD45RA+ positively selected. This receptor was taken from a young man in good health. The CDR3: CATQTGWDTDTQYF. The sequence in DNA is TGTGCCACCCAGACAGGGTGGGACACAGATACGCAGTATTTT.